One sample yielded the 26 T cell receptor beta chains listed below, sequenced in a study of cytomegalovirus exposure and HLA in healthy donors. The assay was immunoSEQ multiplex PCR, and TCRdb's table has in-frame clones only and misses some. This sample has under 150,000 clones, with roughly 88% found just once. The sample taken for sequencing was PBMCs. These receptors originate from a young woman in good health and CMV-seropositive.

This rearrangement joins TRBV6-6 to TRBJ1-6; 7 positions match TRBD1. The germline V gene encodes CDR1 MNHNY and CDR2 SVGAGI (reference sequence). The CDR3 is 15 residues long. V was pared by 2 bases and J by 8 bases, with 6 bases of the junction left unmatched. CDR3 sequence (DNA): TGTGCCAGCAGTTACCAAGACAGGGAATATTCACCCCTCCACTTT. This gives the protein CASSYQDREYSPLHF.

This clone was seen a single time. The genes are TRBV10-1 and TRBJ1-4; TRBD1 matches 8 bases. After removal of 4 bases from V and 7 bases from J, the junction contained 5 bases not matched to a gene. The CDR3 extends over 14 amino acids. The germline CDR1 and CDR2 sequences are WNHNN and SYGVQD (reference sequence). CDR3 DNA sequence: TGCGCCAGCAGTGCCTACAGGGGGTCTGAAAAACTGTTTTTT. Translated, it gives CASSAYRGSEKLFF.

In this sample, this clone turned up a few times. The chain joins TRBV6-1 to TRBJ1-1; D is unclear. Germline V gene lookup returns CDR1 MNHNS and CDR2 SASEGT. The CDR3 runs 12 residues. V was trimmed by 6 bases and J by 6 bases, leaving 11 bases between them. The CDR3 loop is CASRTHFPEAFF. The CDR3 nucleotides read TGTGCCAGCAGGACTCACTTCCCTGAAGCTTTCTTT.

The CDR3 DNA reads as TGTGCCAGTAGTTCGGCCTTGACAGGGACCAACTATGGCTACACCTTC. It is translated as CASSSALTGTNYGYTF. The chain couples TRBV19 to TRBJ1-2, with TRBD1 matching over 7 bases. The V segment lost 5 bases and the J segment 2 bases; nucleotides outside the gene matches: 11. The CDR3 extends over 16 amino acids. CDR1 LNHDA and CDR2 SQIVND come from the germline V gene (reference sequence).

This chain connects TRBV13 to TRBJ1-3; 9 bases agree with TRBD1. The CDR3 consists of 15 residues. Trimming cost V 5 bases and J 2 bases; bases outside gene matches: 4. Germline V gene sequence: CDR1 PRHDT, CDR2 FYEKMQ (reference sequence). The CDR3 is CASSGDRGAGNTIYF. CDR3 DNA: TGTGCCAGCAGCGGAGACAGGGGGGCTGGAAACACCATATATTTT.

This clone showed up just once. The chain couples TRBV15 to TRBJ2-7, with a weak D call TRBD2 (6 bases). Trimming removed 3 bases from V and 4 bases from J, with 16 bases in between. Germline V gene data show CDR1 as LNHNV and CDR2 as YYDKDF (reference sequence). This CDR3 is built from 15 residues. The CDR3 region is CATSREGGGGYEQYF. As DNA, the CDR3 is TGTGCCACCAGCAGGGAGGGCGGTGGGGGGTACGAGCAGTACTTC.

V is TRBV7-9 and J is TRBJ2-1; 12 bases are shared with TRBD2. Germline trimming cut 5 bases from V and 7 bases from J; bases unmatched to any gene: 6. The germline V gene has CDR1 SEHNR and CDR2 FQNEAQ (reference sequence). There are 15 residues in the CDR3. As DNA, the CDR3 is TGTGCCAGCAGCCAAGTGACTAGCGGGAGTAATGAGCAGTTCTTC. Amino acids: CASSQVTSGSNEQFF.

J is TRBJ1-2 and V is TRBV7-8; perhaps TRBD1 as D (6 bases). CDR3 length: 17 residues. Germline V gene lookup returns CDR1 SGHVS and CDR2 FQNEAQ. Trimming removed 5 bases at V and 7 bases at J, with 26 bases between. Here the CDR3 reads CASSKGLMRAGAPGYTF. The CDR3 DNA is TGTGCCAGCAGCAAGGGGTTAATGAGAGCGGGGGCACCTGGCTACACCTTC.

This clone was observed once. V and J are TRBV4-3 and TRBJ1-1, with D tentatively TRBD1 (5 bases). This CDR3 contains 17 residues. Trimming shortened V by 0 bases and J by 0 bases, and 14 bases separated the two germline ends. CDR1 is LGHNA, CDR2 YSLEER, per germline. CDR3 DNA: TGCGCCAGCAGCCAAGATCTGGGGGGGGTAATGAACACTGAAGCTTTCTTT. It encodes CASSQDLGGVMNTEAFF.

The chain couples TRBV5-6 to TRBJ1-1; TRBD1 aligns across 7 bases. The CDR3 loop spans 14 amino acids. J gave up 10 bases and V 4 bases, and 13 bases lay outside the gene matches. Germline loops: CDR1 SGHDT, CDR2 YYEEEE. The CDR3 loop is CASSETGFVFGAFF. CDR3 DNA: TGTGCCAGCAGCGAGACAGGGTTCGTATTTGGAGCTTTCTTT.

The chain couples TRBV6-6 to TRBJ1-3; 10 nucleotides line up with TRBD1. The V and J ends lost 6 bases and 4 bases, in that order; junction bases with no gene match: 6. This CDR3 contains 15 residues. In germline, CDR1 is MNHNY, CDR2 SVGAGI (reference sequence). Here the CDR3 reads CASRETGGAGNTIYF. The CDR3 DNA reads TGTGCCAGCAGGGAGACAGGGGGCGCGGGAAACACCATATATTTT.

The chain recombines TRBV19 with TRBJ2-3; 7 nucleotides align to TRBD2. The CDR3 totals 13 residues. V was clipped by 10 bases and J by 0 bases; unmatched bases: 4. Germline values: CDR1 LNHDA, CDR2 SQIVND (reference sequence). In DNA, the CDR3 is TGTGCCACCCGAGCGGGGAGCACAGATACGCAGTATTTT. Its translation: CATRAGSTDTQYF. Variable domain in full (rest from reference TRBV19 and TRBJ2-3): DGGITQSPKYLFRKEGQNVTLSCEQNLNHDAMYWYRQDPGQGLRLIYYSQIVNDFQKGDIAEGYSVSREKKESFPLTVTSAQKNPTAFYLCATRAGSTDTQYFGPGTRLTVL.

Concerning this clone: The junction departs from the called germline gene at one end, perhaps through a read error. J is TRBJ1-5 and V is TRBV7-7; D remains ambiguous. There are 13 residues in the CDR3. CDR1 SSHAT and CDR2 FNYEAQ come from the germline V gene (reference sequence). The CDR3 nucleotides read TGTGCTAGCAGCCCCTCCGTCAATCAGCCCCAGCATTTT. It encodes CASSPSVNQPQHF.

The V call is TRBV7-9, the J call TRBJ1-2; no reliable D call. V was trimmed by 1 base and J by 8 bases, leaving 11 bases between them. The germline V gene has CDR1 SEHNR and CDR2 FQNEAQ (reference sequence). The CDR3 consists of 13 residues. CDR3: CASSLDGDWGYTF. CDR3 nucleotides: TGTGCCAGCAGCTTAGACGGGGATTGGGGCTACACCTTC. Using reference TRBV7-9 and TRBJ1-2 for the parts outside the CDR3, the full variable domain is DTGVSQNPRHKITKRGQNVTFRCDPISEHNRLYWYRQTLGQGPEFLTYFQNEAQLEKSRLLSDRFSAERPKGSFSTLEIQRTEQGDSAMYLCASSLDGDWGYTFGSGTRLTVV.

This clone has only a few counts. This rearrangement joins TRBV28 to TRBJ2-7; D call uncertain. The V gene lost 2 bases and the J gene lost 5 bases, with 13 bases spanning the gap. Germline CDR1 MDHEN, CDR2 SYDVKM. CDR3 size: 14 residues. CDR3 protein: CASSLPRGWNEQYF. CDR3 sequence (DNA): TGTGCCAGCAGTTTACCTAGAGGCTGGAACGAGCAGTACTTC.

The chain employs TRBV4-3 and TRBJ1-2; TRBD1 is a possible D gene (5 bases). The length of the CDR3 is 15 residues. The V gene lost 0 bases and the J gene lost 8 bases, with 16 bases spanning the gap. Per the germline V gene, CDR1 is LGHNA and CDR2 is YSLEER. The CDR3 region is CASSQDLRGFNGYTF. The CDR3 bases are TGCGCCAGCAGCCAAGATCTTAGGGGATTCAACGGCTACACCTTC.

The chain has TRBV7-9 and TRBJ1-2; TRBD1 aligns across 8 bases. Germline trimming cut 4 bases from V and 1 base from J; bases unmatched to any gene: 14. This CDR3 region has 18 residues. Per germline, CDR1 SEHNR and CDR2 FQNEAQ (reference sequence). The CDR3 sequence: CASSSPTQGVNRNYGYTF. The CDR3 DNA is TGTGCCAGCAGCTCCCCCACACAGGGGGTAAATCGTAACTATGGCTACACCTTC.

CDR3 amino acids: CASSPATGAKSTNEKLFF. In DNA, the CDR3 is TGTGCCAGCTCACCAGCTACAGGGGCCAAGTCAACTAATGAAAAACTGTTTTTT. The chain employs TRBV18 and TRBJ1-4, with TRBD1 identical over 7 bases. Germline V gives CDR1 KGHSH, CDR2 LQKENI. The J segment lost 0 bases and the V segment lost 2 bases, leaving 9 bases of the junction unmatched. The CDR3 spans 18 residues.

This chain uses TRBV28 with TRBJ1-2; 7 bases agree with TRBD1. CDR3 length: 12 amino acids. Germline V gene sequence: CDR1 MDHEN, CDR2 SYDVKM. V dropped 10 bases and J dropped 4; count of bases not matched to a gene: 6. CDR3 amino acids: CAITDRVYGYTF. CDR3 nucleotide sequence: TGTGCCATCACAGACAGGGTCTATGGCTACACCTTC.

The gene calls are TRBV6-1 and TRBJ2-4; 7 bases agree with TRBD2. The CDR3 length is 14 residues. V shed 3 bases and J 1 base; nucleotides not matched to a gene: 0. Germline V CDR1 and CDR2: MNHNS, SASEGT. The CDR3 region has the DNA TGTGCCAGCAGTGACGGGGGGGCCAAAAACATTCAGTACTTC. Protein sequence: CASSDGGAKNIQYF.

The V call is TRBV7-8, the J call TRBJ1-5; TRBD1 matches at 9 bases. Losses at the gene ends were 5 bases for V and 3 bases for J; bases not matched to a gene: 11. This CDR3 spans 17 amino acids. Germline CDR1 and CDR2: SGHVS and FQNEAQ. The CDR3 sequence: CASSHPGTGPTNQPQHF. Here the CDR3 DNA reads TGTGCCAGCAGCCACCCCGGGACAGGGCCGACCAATCAGCCCCAGCATTTT.

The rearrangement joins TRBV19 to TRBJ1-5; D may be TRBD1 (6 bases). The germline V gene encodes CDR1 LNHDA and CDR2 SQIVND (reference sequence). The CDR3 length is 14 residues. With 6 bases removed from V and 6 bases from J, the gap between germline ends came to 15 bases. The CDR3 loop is CASSSPGGRQPQHF. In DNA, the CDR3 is TGTGCCAGTAGCTCCCCCGGGGGGCGTCAGCCCCAGCATTTT.

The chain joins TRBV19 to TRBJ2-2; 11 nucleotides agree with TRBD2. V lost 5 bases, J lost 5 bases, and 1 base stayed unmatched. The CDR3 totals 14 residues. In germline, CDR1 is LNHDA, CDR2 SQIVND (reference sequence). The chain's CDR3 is CASSVAGGTGELFF. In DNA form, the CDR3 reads TGTGCCAGTAGTGTAGCGGGAGGGACCGGGGAGCTGTTTTTT.

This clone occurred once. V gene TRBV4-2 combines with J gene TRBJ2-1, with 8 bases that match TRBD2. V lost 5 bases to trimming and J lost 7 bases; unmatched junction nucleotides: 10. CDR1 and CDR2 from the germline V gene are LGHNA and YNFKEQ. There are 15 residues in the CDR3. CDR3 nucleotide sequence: TGTGCCAGCAGCGTGACAGCGGGAGTGATGAATGAGCAGTTCTTC. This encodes CASSVTAGVMNEQFF.

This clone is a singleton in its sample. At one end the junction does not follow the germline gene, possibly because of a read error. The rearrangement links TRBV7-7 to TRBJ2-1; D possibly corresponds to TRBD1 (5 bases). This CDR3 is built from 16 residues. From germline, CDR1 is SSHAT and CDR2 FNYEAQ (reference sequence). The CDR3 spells CASSLKGLSSYNEQFF. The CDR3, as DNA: TGTGCTAGCAGCTTAAAGGGGCTAAGCTCCTACAATGAGCAGTTCTTC. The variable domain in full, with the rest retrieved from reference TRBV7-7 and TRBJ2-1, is GAGVSQSPRYKVTKRGQDVTLRCDPISSHATLYWYQQALGQGPEFLTYFNYEAQPDKSGLPSDRFSAERPEGSISTLTIQRTEQRDSAMYRCASSLKGLSSYNEQFFGPGTRLTVL.

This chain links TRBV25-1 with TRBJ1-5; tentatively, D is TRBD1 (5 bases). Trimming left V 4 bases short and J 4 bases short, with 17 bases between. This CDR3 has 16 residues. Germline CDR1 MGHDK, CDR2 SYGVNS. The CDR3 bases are TGTGCCAGCAGTGTCGGCGGGACCGCCATAAATCAGCCCCAGCATTTT. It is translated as CASSVGGTAINQPQHF. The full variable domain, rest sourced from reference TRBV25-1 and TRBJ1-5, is EADIYQTPRYLVIGTGKKITLECSQTMGHDKMYWYQQDPGMELHLIHYSYGVNSTEKGDLSSESTVSRIRTEHFPLTLESARPSHTSQYLCASSVGGTAINQPQHFGDGTRLSIL.